Each of the 9 T cell receptor beta chains below was sequenced from the same sample in a study of blood T cells in healthy people across ages. For the second PCR, which ran for about 7 to 11 cycles, a sample-barcoded 5' primer and a J-beta primer mix were used. Each CDR3 protein gets one entry after TCRdb re-called the 5' RACE reads with MiXCR. Seen here are 1.5 million or so distinct CDR3 sequences, around 39% observed once, and the top ten hold 7% to 9%. Sequenced: blood. The receptors originated from a woman younger than 30 in good health.

The rearrangement joins TRBV6-5 to TRBJ1-2; unclear D gene. V lost 7 bases and J 8 bases, leaving 17 bases between the germline ends. Per the germline V gene, CDR1 is MNHEY and CDR2 is SVGAGI. CDR3 length: 13 amino acids. The CDR3 sequence is CASTPLGWWGYTF. The CDR3 coding sequence is TGTGCCAGCACCCCATTGGGGTGGTGGGGCTACACCTTC.

The table lists this clonotype with a few counts. The J gene is TRBJ2-2, the V gene TRBV5-1; D is possibly TRBD1 (5 bases). V was cut by 4 bases and J by 3 bases, with 13 bases left in between. Germline V CDR1 and CDR2: SGHRS, YFSETQ. The CDR3 has 15 amino acids. In DNA form, the CDR3 reads TGCGCCAGCAGCGCTGGCCAGGGTTACACCGGGGAGCTGTTTTTT. Protein: CASSAGQGYTGELFF.

With respect to this clonotype: One end of the junction is discordant with germline, which a read error may explain. The chain couples TRBV7-2 to TRBJ2-1; D remains ambiguous. The CDR3 covers 11 residues. The germline CDR1 and CDR2 sequences are SGHTA and FQGNSA. CDR3 bases: TGTGCCGGCAGCTCGGGTCATGAGCAGTTCTTC. Residues: CAGSSGHEQFF.

This clonotype has only a few counts. The rearrangement joins TRBV20-1 to TRBJ1-2; D unresolved. The CDR3 length is 13 residues. Per the germline V gene, CDR1 is DFQATT and CDR2 is SNEGSKA (reference sequence). Trimming shortened V by 3 bases and J by 2 bases, and 10 bases separated the two germline ends. DNA for the CDR3: TGCAGTGCTAGCGGTGACACGAACTATGGCTACACCTTC. Protein sequence: CSASGDTNYGYTF.

The chain couples TRBV12-3 or TRBV12-4 to TRBJ1-4; 7 nucleotides line up with TRBD1. This CDR3 has 15 residues. The ends lost 5 bases at V and 2 bases at J; junction bases unmatched: 5. This CDR3 reads CASSPETGTNEKLFF. In DNA form, the CDR3 reads TGTGCCAGCAGTCCCGAGACAGGGACTAATGAAAAACTGTTTTTT.

This rearrangement joins TRBV21-1 to TRBJ2-7. TRBV21-1 is a pseudogene segment. The CDR3 is 14 amino acids. The CDR3 sequence is CASRLKGSSYEQYF. In DNA form, the CDR3 reads TGTGCCAGCAGGTTAAAGGGGAGCTCCTACGAGCAGTACTTC.

The CDR3 is CSANSGAYNEQFF. The DNA for the CDR3 is TGCAGTGCTAATTCGGGCGCCTACAATGAGCAGTTCTTC. The chain is built from TRBV20-1 and TRBJ2-1, with D unclear. Germline CDR1 and CDR2: DFQATT and SNEGSKA (reference sequence). The CDR3 is 13 amino acids. Deletions cut 4 bases from V and 2 bases from J, with 9 bases between.

This chain links TRBV7-7 with TRBJ2-2; 11 nucleotides agree with TRBD2. This CDR3 is 19 amino acids long. With 5 bases clipped from V and 0 bases from J, the junction kept 11 bases outside the gene matches. CDR1 and CDR2 from the germline V gene are SSHAT and FNYEAQ (reference sequence). The CDR3 loop reads CASSLTMGLAVSNTGELFF. In nucleotides, the CDR3 is TGTGCCAGCAGCCTCACCATGGGACTAGCGGTATCGAACACCGGGGAGCTGTTTTTT.

The V gene is TRBV7-9, the J gene TRBJ2-1; tentatively, D is TRBD1 (6 bases). Germline CDR1 is SEHNR and CDR2 is FQNEAQ (reference sequence). Trimming removed 5 bases at V and 8 bases at J, with 19 bases between. The CDR3 covers 15 residues. The CDR3 sequence is CASSPGQGRRDEQFF. The CDR3 nucleotides read TGTGCCAGCAGCCCCGGTCAGGGGCGGCGGGATGAGCAGTTCTTC.